The next 9 T cell receptor beta chains were all read from a single sample in a study of cytomegalovirus exposure and HLA in healthy donors. Primers included in the PCR were 60 Vbeta and 13 Jbeta primers. Method: immunoSEQ multiplex PCR; TCRdb's copy keeps in-frame clones and lacks some. The sample lists approximately 150,000 clones; 60% to 70% were seen once. Sequencing was performed on PBMCs. Receptor source: a woman aged 55-70 years in good health and CMV-seropositive.

CDR3 sequence (DNA): TGTGCCAGCAGCGAGGCGTCGGGGGAGGGCCACTCTGGAAACACCATATATTTT. Its translation: CASSEASGEGHSGNTIYF. The chain couples TRBV9 to TRBJ1-3; D is possibly TRBD1 (5 bases). The CDR3 extends over 18 amino acids. Germline V gene sequence: CDR1 SGDLS, CDR2 YYNGEE. V was clipped by 3 bases and J by 0 bases, with 19 bases between them. The variable domain in full, completed from reference TRBV9 and TRBJ1-3, reads DSGVTQTPKHLITATGQRVTLRCSPRSGDLSVYWYQQSLDQGLQFLIQYYNGEERAKGNILERFSAQQFPDLHSELNLSSLELGDSALYFCASSEASGEGHSGNTIYFGEGSWLTVV.

CDR3 amino acids: CASSMRFNEQFF. The CDR3 DNA sequence: TGTGCCAGTAGTATGAGATTTAATGAGCAGTTCTTC. The chain has TRBV19 and TRBJ2-1; D not certain. Germline-derived CDR1 and CDR2 are LNHDA and SQIVND (reference sequence). The V end was cut by 3 bases, the J end by 7 bases, with 7 bases between. The CDR3 covers 12 residues. Looking up the rest from reference TRBV19 and TRBJ2-1 gives the full variable domain: DGGITQSPKYLFRKEGQNVTLSCEQNLNHDAMYWYRQDPGQGLRLIYYSQIVNDFQKGDIAEGYSVSREKKESFPLTVTSAQKNPTAFYLCASSMRFNEQFFGPGTRLTVL.

The rearrangement links TRBV6-1 to TRBJ1-1, with D hard to call. CDR1 is MNHNS, CDR2 SASEGT, per germline. V lost 2 bases, J lost 1 base, and 8 bases lay in between. This CDR3 has 14 residues. The DNA for the CDR3 is TGTGCCAGCAGTGAATGGCAGGCGAACACTGAAGCTTTCTTT. Translated: CASSEWQANTEAFF.

The chain is built from TRBV28 and TRBJ2-3, with TRBD2 matching over 11 bases. Germline V CDR1 and CDR2: MDHEN, SYDVKM. The CDR3 extends over 17 amino acids. With V trimmed by 10 bases and J by 2 bases, 14 bases remained unmatched. The CDR3, as DNA: TGTGCCACCCTCTCCATACTAGCGGGAGTTAACACAGATACGCAGTATTTT. It specifies CATLSILAGVNTDTQYF. The variable domain in full, completed from reference TRBV28 and TRBJ2-3, reads DVKVTQSSRYLVKRTGEKVFLECVQDMDHENMFWYRQDPGLGLRLIYFSYDVKMKEKGDIPEGYSVSREKKERFSLILESASTNQTSMYLCATLSILAGVNTDTQYFGPGTRLTVL.

This clone was observed a few times. The chain links TRBV6-5 to TRBJ1-1, with D possibly TRBD1 on 6 matching bases. This CDR3 is built from 13 residues. Trimming stripped 2 bases from V and 5 bases from J, with 9 bases between. Germline values: CDR1 MNHEY, CDR2 SVGAGI. The CDR3 nucleotides are TGTGCCAGCAGTTACCCAGGGGATACTGAAGCTTTCTTT. Amino acids: CASSYPGDTEAFF.

V and J are TRBV4-1 and TRBJ2-2, with a possible D match to TRBD1 (5 bases). The CDR3 length is 16 residues. CDR1 MGHRA and CDR2 YSYEKL come from the germline V gene. The V end lost 4 bases, the J end lost 4 bases, and 16 bases lay between the germline ends. Here the CDR3 reads CASSLYQGIGTGELFF. DNA for the CDR3: TGCGCCAGCAGCCTATACCAGGGTATAGGCACCGGGGAGCTGTTTTTT.

V usage is TRBV5-1 and J usage is TRBJ1-1; 9 bases agree with TRBD1. The CDR3 length is 16 residues. Germline V gene lookup returns CDR1 SGHRS and CDR2 YFSETQ. With V trimmed by 4 bases and J by 1 base, 8 bases remained unmatched. The CDR3 DNA follows: TGCGCCAGCAGCGGACAGGGGACTCACTCGAACACTGAAGCTTTCTTT. It translates to CASSGQGTHSNTEAFF.

The genes are TRBV19 and TRBJ2-5; no clear D gene. Germline values: CDR1 LNHDA, CDR2 SQIVND (reference sequence). CDR3 length: 13 residues. V was cut by 3 bases and J by 2 bases, with 7 bases left in between. The CDR3 nucleotides read TGTGCCAGTAGTATTGAGAATCAAGAGACCCAGTACTTC. It codes for CASSIENQETQYF.

Here the CDR3 reads CASSPTDNTEAFF. The CDR3, as DNA: TGTGCCAGCAGTCCGACAGACAACACTGAAGCTTTCTTT. The genes are TRBV6-1 and TRBJ1-1; maybe TRBD1 (5 bases). The CDR3 is 13 amino acids. The V gene lost 5 bases and the J gene lost 2 bases, with 9 bases spanning the gap. Germline assignment: CDR1 MNHNS and CDR2 SASEGT.